One and the same sample provided the 17 T cell receptor beta chains below, sequenced in a study of blood T cells in healthy people across ages. For the second PCR, which ran for roughly 6 to 12 cycles, a sample-barcoded 5' primer and a J-beta primer mix were used. MiXCR was run by TCRdb on the 5' RACE reads, yielding one entry per CDR3 protein. The repertoire holds around 1,700,000 distinct CDR3 sequences, under 30% seen once, with roughly 8% in the top ten. What was sequenced was blood. These receptors were collected from a woman in her twenties or thirties in good health.

This clonotype has a handful of counts. The DNA for the CDR3 is TGTGCCACCAGTGACGCGAGATACAATGAGCAGTTCTTC. Translated: CATSDARYNEQFF. The gene calls are TRBV24-1 and TRBJ2-1; D gene uncertain. V dropped 4 bases and J dropped 4 bases, with 7 bases sitting between them. The CDR3 sequence is 13 residues long. CDR1 is KGHDR, CDR2 SFDVKD, per germline.

This clonotype came up many times. This chain links TRBV12-3 or TRBV12-4 with TRBJ1-2; tentative D call: TRBD1 (5 bases). This CDR3 has 13 residues. V lost 2 bases and J 3 bases, leaving 7 bases between the germline ends. CDR3 protein: CASSLMGDYGYTF. CDR3 bases: TGTGCCAGCAGTTTAATGGGGGACTATGGCTACACCTTC.

This sequence joins TRBV25-1 and TRBJ1-2; TRBD1 matches 9 bases. The junction had 7 bases not matched to a gene; V was cut back by 4 bases and J by 4 bases. The CDR3 has 15 residues. The germline CDR1 and CDR2 sequences are MGHDK and SYGVNS. CDR3 sequence reads: CASSGQGDPSYGYTF. CDR3 coding DNA: TGTGCCAGCAGTGGACAGGGGGACCCCTCCTATGGCTACACCTTC.

This chain uses TRBV7-2 with TRBJ2-3, with TRBD2 matching 10 bases. J gave up 2 bases and V 5 bases, and 7 bases lay outside the gene matches. CDR1 and CDR2 from the germline V gene are SGHTA and FQGNSA. There are 16 residues in the CDR3. The CDR3 region has the DNA TGTGCCAGCAGCCAGGAGGGACTAGCGCCCACAGATACGCAGTATTTT. Translating it yields CASSQEGLAPTDTQYF.

This clonotype has just a few counts. This chain connects TRBV12-3 or TRBV12-4 to TRBJ2-5; 11 bases are a match to TRBD2. The J call may be incorrect, as the DNA end agrees better with TRBJ2-7. The CDR3 is 15 amino acids. CDR3 DNA sequence: TGTGCCAGCAGCCCAACTAGCGGGGGACCTTCCGAGCAGTACTTC. Protein sequence: CASSPTSGGPSEQYF.

This chain links TRBV12-3 or TRBV12-4 with TRBJ1-5; 12 bases are a match to TRBD1. The CDR3 contains 14 residues. After removal of 8 bases from V and 5 bases from J, the junction contained 4 bases not matched to a gene. CDR3 protein: CASAGTGGYQPQHF. DNA for the CDR3: TGTGCCAGCGCCGGGACAGGGGGCTATCAGCCCCAGCATTTT.

The chain employs TRBV20-1 and TRBJ2-3; tentative D call: TRBD1 (5 bases). The CDR3 has 14 amino acids. V dropped 2 bases and J dropped 1 base, with 10 bases sitting between them. Germline V gene data show CDR1 as DFQATT and CDR2 as SNEGSKA (reference sequence). CDR3 DNA sequence: TGCAGTGCTAGACCAGGGATTGGCACAGATACGCAGTATTTT. This codes for CSARPGIGTDTQYF.

This clonotype was detected only a few times. This chain joins TRBV6-5 and TRBJ2-7; D is perhaps TRBD2 (7 bases). Germline-derived CDR1 and CDR2 are MNHEY and SVGAGI. There are 14 residues in the CDR3. Between the trimmed V and J ends, which lost 9 bases and 7 bases, there was a span of 22 bases. DNA of the CDR3: TGTGCCAGTGCGACAGGACGGGGGGCTCGTGAGCAGTACTTC. Translating it yields CASATGRGAREQYF.

This clonotype was observed a few times. This chain links TRBV6-2 or TRBV6-3 with TRBJ2-1; 7 bases are a match to TRBD2. CDR1 and CDR2 from the germline V gene are MNHEY and SVGEGT. V shed 6 bases and J 6 bases; nucleotides not matched to a gene: 11. The CDR3 is 15 residues long. CDR3 loop: CASRDAGVARNEQFF. The CDR3 bases are TGTGCCAGCAGGGACGCGGGGGTCGCACGCAATGAGCAGTTCTTC.

The chain links TRBV7-9 to TRBJ2-7; D gene ambiguous. CDR3 size: 12 residues. Germline V CDR1 and CDR2: SEHNR, FQNEAQ (reference sequence). V was clipped by 2 bases and J by 6 bases, with 8 bases between them. The CDR3 is CASSLLNREQYF. In DNA form, the CDR3 reads TGTGCCAGCAGCTTACTTAATCGCGAGCAGTACTTC. The full variable domain, with the rest looked up from reference TRBV7-9 and TRBJ2-7, is DTGVSQNPRHKITKRGQNVTFRCDPISEHNRLYWYRQTLGQGPEFLTYFQNEAQLEKSRLLSDRFSAERPKGSFSTLEIQRTEQGDSAMYLCASSLLNREQYFGPGTRLTVT.

A note on this clonotype: One end of the junction does not line up with germline, which may come from a read error. The chain links TRBV12-3 or TRBV12-4 to TRBJ1-2; no clear D gene. The CDR3 length is 16 residues. CDR3 loop: CAGSFLVAGGVNGRTF. The CDR3 DNA follows: TGTGCCGGCAGTTTTCTGGTGGCAGGTGGGGTAAATGGCCGCACCTTC.

The rearrangement joins TRBV2 to TRBJ1-5; D remains unclear. The CDR3 length is 15 residues. CDR1 and CDR2 from the germline V gene are SNHLY and FYNNEI. V was pared by 5 bases and J by 5 bases, with 16 bases between. The CDR3 DNA follows: TGTGCCAGCAGTTATTTGAAGGGAGATTATCAGCCCCAGCATTTT. Protein: CASSYLKGDYQPQHF.

Notes on this clonotype: Germline is not matched at one junction end, which may reflect a read error. The chain joins TRBV4-1 to TRBJ2-1, with 8 bases identical to TRBD2. Germline V gives CDR1 MGHRA, CDR2 YSYEKL. This CDR3 spans 15 amino acids. The CDR3: CASSQDRSSGNEQFF. In nucleotides, the CDR3 is TGTGCCAGCAGCCAAGATAGGTCTAGCGGGAATGAGCAGTTCTTC.

The chain is built from TRBV7-2 and TRBJ1-2; 7 nucleotides line up with TRBD1. Germline V lookup: CDR1 SGHTA, CDR2 FQGNSA. The CDR3 is 14 amino acids. V gave up 5 bases and J gave up 7 bases; unmatched junction bases: 10. DNA of the CDR3: TGTGCCAGCAGCCCGTTGAGGGGGCGTCGTGGCTACACCTTC. It codes for CASSPLRGRRGYTF. The variable domain in full, completed from reference TRBV7-2 and TRBJ1-2, reads GAGVSQSPSNKVTEKGKDVELRCDPISGHTALYWYRQSLGQGLEFLIYFQGNSAPDKSGLPSDRFSAERTGGSVSTLTIQRTQQEDSAVYLCASSPLRGRRGYTFGSGTRLTVV.

This clonotype was counted at least ten times. The rearrangement links TRBV29-1 to TRBJ2-7; D may be TRBD1 (6 bases). With 3 bases removed from V and 3 bases from J, the gap between germline ends came to 15 bases. The CDR3 consists of 14 residues. Germline CDR1 SQVTM, CDR2 ANQGSEA. Here the CDR3 reads CSVDRGTSGYEQYF. In DNA form, the CDR3 reads TGCAGCGTTGACCGAGGGACATCGGGCTACGAGCAGTACTTC.

The genes are TRBV7-9 and TRBJ1-2, with D uncertain. The V and J ends lost 0 bases and 4 bases respectively, with 9 bases between them. The length of the CDR3 is 14 residues. Germline lookup yields CDR1 SEHNR and CDR2 FQNEAQ (reference sequence). The chain's CDR3 is CASSLAMEGYGYTF. CDR3 in DNA: TGTGCCAGCAGCTTAGCGATGGAGGGCTATGGCTACACCTTC.

The V gene is TRBV20-1, the J gene TRBJ2-3; possible D gene TRBD2, 6 bases. This CDR3 contains 14 residues. The ends were cut back, 6 bases at V and 0 bases at J, with 13 bases in the middle. Per germline, CDR1 DFQATT and CDR2 SNEGSKA (reference sequence). This chain's CDR3 is CSALLAPSTDTQYF. The DNA of the CDR3 is TGCAGTGCCCTGCTAGCGCCTAGCACAGATACGCAGTATTTT.